This is a list of T cell receptor beta chains from one sample in a study of T cells in Graves' hyperthyroidism and ophthalmopathy. A single record per CDR3 protein comes from TCRdb applying MiXCR to the multiplex PCR reads. Found here are 640,000 or so distinct CDR3 sequences, roughly 15% of them singletons; the top ten hold 3.5% to 4.5%. The material sequenced was blood. These receptors were taken from a woman in her 40s with Graves' ophthalmopathy. Each CDR3 is given with its conserved first and last residue. A D gene is named only where the DNA matches it firmly. Not all rows give a size; the values are once, few, many and, for expanded clones, a class.

TRBV11-2	TRBD1	once	TRBJ2-5	CASSLDQVRGQETQYF	TGTGCCAGCAGCTTAGATCAGGTCAGGGGGCAAGAGACCCAGTACTTC
TRBV27	TRBD1	few	TRBJ1-6	CASTPGQYNSPLHF	TGTGCCAGCACCCCGGGACAGTATAATTCACCCCTCCACTTT
TRBV6-1	-	many	TRBJ1-1	CASSPAHLITEAFF	TGTGCCAGCAGTCCAGCCCACCTAATCACGGAAGCTTTCTTT
TRBV20-1	TRBD1	many	TRBJ1-5	CSAGSGDRADSNQPQHF	TGCAGTGCTGGCTCCGGGGACAGGGCTGATAGCAATCAGCCCCAGCATTTT
TRBV28	TRBD1	many	TRBJ1-6	CASSRDRGGSPLHF	TGTGCCAGCAGTCGGGACAGGGGAGGATCACCCCTCCACTTT
TRBV20-1	-	-	TRBJ1-2	CSARASGPIYGYTF	TGCAGTGCTAGAGCCTCGGGTCCCATCTATGGCTACACCTTC
TRBV19	-	many	TRBJ2-5	CASSIGSLTETQYF	TGTGCCAGTAGTATAGGGTCTCTCACGGAGACCCAGTACTTC
TRBV10-3	TRBD2	-	TRBJ2-7	CAISDIIAGGSSYEQYF	TGTGCCATCAGTGATATCATAGCGGGAGGGTCCTCCTACGAGCAGTACTTC
TRBV11-2	-	many	TRBJ2-5	CASSSPGNQETQYF	TGTGCCAGCAGCTCCCCCGGAAACCAAGAGACCCAGTACTTC
TRBV20-1	-	many	TRBJ2-5	CSARTGPETQYF	TGCAGTGCTAGAACAGGGCCGGAGACCCAGTACTTC
TRBV20-1	-	-	TRBJ1-3	CSARDPSPSGPQGNTIYF	TGCAGTGCTAGAGATCCATCCCCATCCGGGCCTCAAGGGAACACCATATATTTT
TRBV6-1	-	many	TRBJ2-7	CASSANQGSASYEQYF	TGTGCCAGCAGTGCAAACCAAGGAAGTGCTTCCTACGAGCAGTACTTC
TRBV6-5	TRBD1	many	TRBJ2-2	CASSYDRASTGELFF	TGTGCCAGCAGTTACGACAGGGCGTCCACCGGGGAGCTGTTTTTT
TRBV20-1	TRBD2	many	TRBJ2-5	CSARLLAGTGVQETQYF	TGCAGTGCTAGGCTTCTAGCGGGTACCGGAGTCCAAGAGACCCAGTACTTC
TRBV11-1	TRBD2	many	TRBJ2-5	CASSSMGLAGAKTQYF	TGTGCCAGCAGCTCGATGGGACTAGCGGGAGCAAAGACCCAGTACTTC
TRBV6-2/TRBV6-3	TRBD2	many	TRBJ2-7	CASSSLTSGRANHYEQYF	TGTGCCAGCAGTTCTCTGACTAGCGGGAGGGCCAATCACTACGAGCAGTACTTC
TRBV6-1	-	-	TRBJ1-5	CASTTGPGQPQHF	TGTGCCAGCACTACAGGGCCAGGTCAGCCCCAGCATTTT
TRBV2	TRBD2	many	TRBJ2-5	CASKTGTNQETQYF	TGTGCCAGCAAGACCGGGACTAACCAAGAGACCCAGTACTTC
TRBV29-1	-	few	TRBJ2-7	CSVEESSGSYEQYF	TGCAGCGTTGAAGAATCAAGCGGCAGCTACGAGCAGTACTTC
TRBV20-1	-	many	TRBJ2-5	CSARDLRTTGETQYF	TGCAGTGCTAGAGATCTTAGGACTACGGGAGAGACCCAGTACTTC
TRBV20-1	-	many	TRBJ1-1	CSARESWRNTEAFF	TGCAGTGCTAGAGAGAGCTGGAGGAACACTGAAGCTTTCTTT
TRBV20-1	-	many	TRBJ1-1	CSASEQNTEAFF	TGCAGTGCTAGCGAACAGAACACTGAAGCTTTCTTT
TRBV28	-	many	TRBJ2-7	CASSLSGRRYEQYF	TGTGCCAGCAGTTTATCGGGACGCCGGTACGAGCAGTACTTC
TRBV28	TRBD1	many	TRBJ1-1	CASSFSQGASVNTEAFF	TGTGCCAGCAGTTTCAGCCAGGGGGCGAGTGTGAACACTGAAGCTTTCTTT
TRBV27	-	few	TRBJ2-7	CASKRGGLSCEQYF	TGTGCCAGCAAGAGGGGAGGATTATCCTGCGAGCAGTACTTC
TRBV14	-	few	TRBJ1-2	CASSQGIGFLGYGYTF	TGTGCCAGCAGCCAAGGAATAGGGTTCTTAGGCTATGGCTACACCTTC
TRBV20-1	-	-	TRBJ1-4	CSAPGELGGKLFF	TGCAGTGCCCCGGGAGAGTTAGGTGGAAAACTGTTTTTT
TRBV28	-	many	TRBJ2-7	CASSVGSPLFF	TGTGCCAGCTCTGTCGGGAGCCCATTGTTCTTC
TRBV6-1	-	many	TRBJ1-1	CASSEAGGGSGTEAFF	TGTGCCAGCAGTGAAGCGGGGGGGGGTTCCGGCACTGAAGCTTTCTTT
TRBV20-1	TRBD1	many	TRBJ2-7	CSARRAGGFYEQYF	TGCAGTGCTAGAAGGGCAGGGGGCTTCTACGAGCAGTACTTC
TRBV6-2/TRBV6-3	-	many	TRBJ1-1	CASSYFGGSTEAFF	TGTGCCAGCAGTTACTTCGGGGGGTCGACTGAAGCTTTCTTT
TRBV5-8	-	-	TRBJ2-7	CASSFMGASYEQYF	TGTGCCAGCAGCTTTATGGGGGCTTCCTACGAGCAGTACTTC
TRBV20-1	-	many	TRBJ1-5	CSASGGGMQPQHF	TGCAGTGCTTCCGGGGGGGGTATGCAGCCCCAGCATTTT
TRBV6-1	-	many	TRBJ2-2	CASSGTRSSGELFF	TGTGCCAGCAGTGGGACGAGGTCCTCCGGGGAGCTGTTTTTT
TRBV11-2	-	many	TRBJ1-5	CASSVSRNQPQHF	TGTGCCAGCAGCGTATCCCGAAATCAGCCCCAGCATTTT